The 10 T cell receptor beta chains given below trace back to one sample, sequenced in a study of blood T cell repertoires in COVID-19. This table comes from immunoSEQ multiplex PCR, and its TCRdb copy is limited to in-frame clones, with some not included. The table lists approximately 270,000 clones, 80% to 90% of them singletons. The sequenced sample was peripheral blood. These TCRs come from a woman aged 70-85 years with acute or convalescent COVID-19.

The V call is TRBV29-1, the J call TRBJ1-1; 8 bases line up with TRBD1. The V segment lost 6 bases and the J segment 0 bases; nucleotides outside the gene matches: 3. CDR3 length equals 13 residues. Germline CDR1 reads SQVTM; CDR2 reads ANQGSEA. CDR3 region: CSVDRDLNTEAFF. Written as DNA, the CDR3 is TGCAGCGTGGACAGGGACTTGAACACTGAAGCTTTCTTT.

The CDR3 is CASSWTGTSNYGYTF. CDR3 nucleotide sequence: TGTGCCAGCAGTTGGACAGGGACATCTAACTATGGCTACACCTTC. V and J are TRBV6-5 and TRBJ1-2; TRBD1 agrees at 8 bases. Losses at the gene ends were 4 bases for V and 0 bases for J; bases not matched to a gene: 4. The CDR3 totals 15 residues. The germline V gene encodes CDR1 MNHEY and CDR2 SVGAGI.

V and J are TRBV27 and TRBJ2-5, with 7 bases matching TRBD1. The trim removed 3 bases at V and 5 bases at J, leaving 6 bases unmatched. The CDR3 has 14 amino acids. CDR1 MNHEY and CDR2 SMNVEV come from the germline V gene (reference sequence). The CDR3 DNA sequence: TGTGCCAGCAGTTTCGTGGACAGGCCGGAGACCCAGTACTTC. Its protein product is CASSFVDRPETQYF.

On this clone itself: At one end the junction does not follow the germline gene, possibly because of a read error. V and J are TRBV6-5 and TRBJ2-1; 13 bases are a match to TRBD2. The CDR3 is 15 residues long. Per the germline V gene, CDR1 is MNHEY and CDR2 is SVGAGI. The CDR3 sequence is CASSTLAGGYSEQFF. The CDR3, as DNA: TGTGCCAGCAGTACACTAGCGGGGGGGTACAGTGAGCAGTTCTTC.

This clone is a singleton in its sample. The rearrangement links TRBV6-6 to TRBJ1-2; the match to TRBD1 covers 10 bases. Germline CDR1 MNHNY, CDR2 SVGAGI (reference sequence). Unmatched junction bases numbered 4, after V lost 6 bases and J lost 3 bases. The CDR3 has 14 residues. CDR3 amino acids: CASSPTGGDYGYTF. CDR3 sequence (DNA): TGTGCCAGCAGCCCGACAGGGGGCGACTATGGCTACACCTTC.

The chain is built from TRBV5-6 and TRBJ2-2; 7 bases fit TRBD1. Unmatched junction bases numbered 8, after V lost 7 bases and J lost 5 bases. Per germline, CDR1 SGHDT and CDR2 YYEEEE. The CDR3 spans 14 residues. CDR3 in DNA: TGTGCCAGCGGACAGGTCGGAAGAACCGGGGAGCTGTTTTTT. It specifies CASGQVGRTGELFF. Together with reference TRBV5-6 and TRBJ2-2, the CDR3 gives the full variable domain: DAGVTQSPTHLIKTRGQQVTLRCSPKSGHDTVSWYQQALGQGPQFIFQYYEEEERQRGNFPDRFSGHQFPNYSSELNVNALLLGDSALYLCASGQVGRTGELFFGEGSRLTVL.

The chain employs TRBV5-4 and TRBJ2-3, with D maybe TRBD2 (6 bases). This CDR3 contains 17 residues. Germline-derived CDR1 and CDR2 are SGHNT and YYREEE (reference sequence). Trimming left V 0 bases short and J 3 bases short, with 17 bases between. CDR3 sequence reads: CASSLVRGVFITDTQYF. The CDR3 region has the DNA TGTGCCAGCAGCTTGGTACGCGGGGTGTTCATAACAGATACGCAGTATTTT. The complete variable domain, with remaining parts taken from reference TRBV5-4 and TRBJ2-3, reads ETGVTQSPTHLIKTRGQQVTLRCSSQSGHNTVSWYQQALGQGPQFIFQYYREEENGRGNFPPRFSGLQFPNYSSELNVNALELDDSALYLCASSLVRGVFITDTQYFGPGTRLTVL.

This chain connects TRBV6-5 to TRBJ2-3, with D maybe TRBD2 (6 bases). The germline V gene encodes CDR1 MNHEY and CDR2 SVGAGI. There are 15 residues in the CDR3. V lost 2 bases, J lost 2 bases, and 11 bases lay in between. Here the CDR3 reads CASSYRGDSTDTQYF. CDR3 DNA sequence: TGTGCCAGCAGTTACAGAGGGGACTCCACAGATACGCAGTATTTT.

The rearrangement joins TRBV11-2 to TRBJ2-3; 11 nucleotides match TRBD2. V lost 5 bases, J lost 2 bases, and 6 bases stayed unmatched. CDR3 length: 16 residues. CDR1 and CDR2 from the germline V gene are SGHAT and FQNNGV. In DNA form, the CDR3 reads TGTGCCAGCAGCCTTGTAGCGGGGGGGATCACAGATACGCAGTATTTT. It encodes CASSLVAGGITDTQYF. Using reference TRBV11-2 and TRBJ2-3 for the parts outside the CDR3, the full variable domain is EAGVAQSPRYKIIEKRQSVAFWCNPISGHATLYWYQQILGQGPKLLIQFQNNGVVDDSQLPKDRFSAERLKGVDSTLKIQPAKLEDSAVYLCASSLVAGGITDTQYFGPGTRLTVL.

The genes are TRBV5-1 and TRBJ2-7; 11 nucleotides line up with TRBD1. Germline CDR1 SGHRS, CDR2 YFSETQ. Trimming cost V 4 bases and J 0 bases; bases outside gene matches: 3. The CDR3 spans 15 residues. The CDR3 bases are TGCGCCAGCAGCGGCGGGACAGGGGGCTCCTACGAGCAGTACTTC. Protein: CASSGGTGGSYEQYF.